A single sample is the source of the 26 T cell receptor beta chains below, sequenced in a study of blood T cells in healthy people across ages. With a J-beta primer mix and a sample-barcoded 5' primer, a second PCR ran roughly 6 to 11 cycles. Each CDR3 protein is one row after TCRdb ran MiXCR on the 5' RACE reads. In the table there are about 760,000 distinct CDR3 sequences, just over 55% of which are singletons. Sequencing input: blood. The receptors originated from a man aged 40-49 years in good health.

In its sample, this clonotype was seen a few times. V and J are TRBV6-5 and TRBJ1-2, with D tentatively TRBD1 (5 bases). V lost 0 bases, J lost 7 bases, and 12 bases lay in between. Germline CDR1 is MNHEY and CDR2 is SVGAGI. The CDR3 length is 14 residues. The CDR3 nucleotides are TGTGCCAGCAGTTACTCGGCAGGGTCAGTTGGCTACACCTTC. Residues: CASSYSAGSVGYTF.

J is TRBJ2-3 and V is TRBV12-3 or TRBV12-4; D may be TRBD1 or TRBD2 (5 bases each). This CDR3 region has 13 residues. With 6 bases removed from V and 1 base from J, the gap between germline ends came to 8 bases. CDR3 in amino acids: CASSRDGTDTQYF. The CDR3 region has the DNA TGTGCCAGCAGCCGGGACGGCACAGATACGCAGTATTTT.

This clonotype turned up a few times. V and J are TRBV20-1 and TRBJ2-7; TRBD1 matches at 9 bases. CDR3 size: 13 residues. V lost 3 bases, J lost 3 bases, and 3 bases stayed unmatched. Germline V lookup: CDR1 DFQATT, CDR2 SNEGSKA (reference sequence). The CDR3 loop is CSASGDRVYEQYF. Here the CDR3 DNA reads TGCAGTGCTAGCGGGGACAGGGTCTACGAGCAGTACTTC.

The chain links TRBV6-5 to TRBJ2-1; tentatively, D is TRBD2 (5 bases). Deletions cut 5 bases from V and 5 bases from J, with 16 bases between. Germline CDR1 and CDR2: MNHEY and SVGAGI. CDR3 length: 15 amino acids. CDR3 sequence: CASSRDRPGNNEQFF. CDR3 coding DNA: TGTGCCAGCAGTCGAGATCGACCCGGGAACAATGAGCAGTTCTTC.

This clonotype was observed a few times. The rearrangement uses TRBV5-1 and TRBJ2-5, with D possibly TRBD2 on 6 matching bases. CDR3 length: 17 amino acids. Germline V gene data show CDR1 as SGHRS and CDR2 as YFSETQ. Trimming pared 0 bases from V and 5 bases from J, leaving 20 bases between. CDR3 in DNA: TGCGCCAGCAGCTTGGGCGGGATGACAGTCAAGGGGGAGACCCAGTACTTC. Translating it yields CASSLGGMTVKGETQYF.

This clonotype has more than one count but fewer than ten. This chain links TRBV2 with TRBJ2-5; D may match TRBD1 or TRBD2 (7 bases each). From germline, CDR1 is SNHLY and CDR2 FYNNEI. The V end lost 10 bases, the J end lost 4 bases, and 16 bases lay between the germline ends. The CDR3 has 13 amino acids. CDR3 in DNA: TGTGCCACTGAACAGGGGAGGGCAGAGACCCAGTACTTC. It is translated as CATEQGRAETQYF.

A note on this clonotype: One base away lies a much larger clone, so this may be a sequencing read error. The chain is built from TRBV20-1 and TRBJ2-7; 7 bases map to TRBD1. This CDR3 has 11 amino acids. Germline lookup yields CDR1 DFQATT and CDR2 SNEGSKA (reference sequence). V was pared by 3 bases and J by 8 bases, with 4 bases of the junction left unmatched. CDR3 nucleotide sequence: TGCAGTGCTAGGGGACAGTTCCAGCAGTACTTC. Translated, it gives CSARGQFQQYF.

The chain employs TRBV20-1 and TRBJ2-1; 10 bases agree with TRBD1. CDR1 DFQATT and CDR2 SNEGSKA come from the germline V gene (reference sequence). J gave up 7 bases and V 4 bases, and 10 bases lay outside the gene matches. CDR3 size: 15 residues. The DNA for the CDR3 is TGCAGTGCTACCTCCCGGGACAGGGGCGAGAATGAGCAGTTCTTC. It specifies CSATSRDRGENEQFF.

This rearrangement joins TRBV29-1 to TRBJ1-1; a possible D gene is TRBD1 (5 bases). V was pared by 6 bases and J by 1 base, with 15 bases between. Germline assignment: CDR1 SQVTM and CDR2 ANQGSEA. The CDR3 covers 14 residues. The CDR3 DNA is TGCAGCGTCGGGGGTAGGGGCGGGAACACTGAAGCTTTCTTT. This sequence encodes CSVGGRGGNTEAFF.

The V call is TRBV6-2 or TRBV6-3, the J call TRBJ2-1; D possibly corresponds to TRBD2 (6 bases). Looked up from germline, CDR1 is MNHEY and CDR2 is SVGEGT. CDR3 size: 12 residues. V lost 10 bases and J lost 12, with 19 bases in between. DNA of the CDR3: TGTGCCACGAGGGCGGGGCAGGCTTCGCAGTTCTTC. Translating it yields CATRAGQASQFF.

This sequence joins TRBV6-5 and TRBJ2-2; D not resolved. The V and J ends lost 4 bases and 9 bases respectively, with 12 bases between them. The CDR3 covers 13 residues. CDR1 and CDR2 (germline): MNHEY, SVGAGI. The CDR3 loop reads CASSSPVTRELFF. DNA of the CDR3: TGTGCCAGCAGTTCCCCCGTTACACGGGAGCTGTTTTTT.

The V gene is TRBV21-1, the J gene TRBJ2-1; TRBD2, the D gene given by the table, was not confirmed from the DNA. TRBV21-1 is a recognized pseudogene. The CDR3 covers 20 residues. DNA for the CDR3: TGTGCCAGCAGCATGGGGACGGGTAGCGGGAGTAGGGGGGCGCAGTATGAGCAGTTCTTC. This translates into CASSMGTGSGSRGAQYEQFF.

V and J are TRBV15 and TRBJ1-1; the D is unclear. CDR3 size: 14 residues. The V gene lost 5 bases and the J gene lost 4 bases, with 14 bases spanning the gap. The germline CDR1 and CDR2 sequences are LNHNV and YYDKDF (reference sequence). CDR3 bases: TGTGCCACCAGCGACCAGAGTTTGGGCACTGAAGCTTTCTTT. Amino acid sequence: CATSDQSLGTEAFF. Full variable domain (outside the CDR3, taken from reference TRBV15 and TRBJ1-1): DAMVIQNPRYQVTQFGKPVTLSCSQTLNHNVMYWYQQKSSQAPKLLFHYYDKDFNNEADTPDNFQSRRPNTSFCFLDIRSPGLGDTAMYLCATSDQSLGTEAFFGQGTRLTVV.

The V gene is TRBV28, the J gene TRBJ1-4; TRBD1 agrees at 7 bases. Germline values: CDR1 MDHEN, CDR2 SYDVKM. The V segment lost 8 bases and the J segment 6 bases; nucleotides outside the gene matches: 12. This CDR3 has 15 residues. In nucleotides, the CDR3 is TGTGCCAGCGGCTTCACAGGGGTGGGGGATGAAAAACTGTTTTTT. Its translation is CASGFTGVGDEKLFF.

This chain connects TRBV6-5 to TRBJ2-5; 8 bases line up with TRBD2. The end of the DNA is better explained by TRBJ2-7, so the J call may be wrong. Germline V gene data show CDR1 as MNHEY and CDR2 as SVGAGI. The CDR3 totals 16 residues. The CDR3 loop reads CASSSNPLPREGEQYF. Written as DNA, the CDR3 is TGTGCCAGCAGTTCGAACCCCTTACCTCGGGAGGGCGAGCAGTACTTC.

Only a few counts were recorded for this clonotype. The rearrangement links TRBV5-1 to TRBJ2-1; TRBD1 matches at 7 bases. The J segment lost 15 bases and the V segment lost 0 bases, leaving 9 bases of the junction unmatched. CDR1 SGHRS and CDR2 YFSETQ come from the germline V gene. The CDR3 length is 13 residues. The CDR3 loop is CASSLEVNRGWFF. The DNA of the CDR3 is TGCGCCAGCAGCTTGGAAGTAAACAGGGGATGGTTCTTC.

V is TRBV5-1 and J is TRBJ2-3; D is ambiguous. Germline values: CDR1 SGHRS, CDR2 YFSETQ. The CDR3 is made up of 15 amino acids. V was cut by 0 bases and J by 4 bases, with 12 bases left in between. The CDR3 loop is CASSLDSPFPDTQYF. In DNA form, the CDR3 reads TGCGCCAGCAGCTTGGACTCACCTTTTCCAGATACGCAGTATTTT.

In its sample, this clonotype was seen a few times. The chain uses TRBV20-1 and TRBJ2-3; 7 bases fit TRBD2. Unmatched junction bases numbered 7, after V lost 3 bases and J lost 4 bases. The germline CDR1 and CDR2 sequences are DFQATT and SNEGSKA (reference sequence). There are 14 residues in the CDR3. The chain's CDR3 is CSARPSGDSDTQYF. In DNA form, the CDR3 reads TGCAGTGCTAGGCCGAGCGGGGACTCAGATACGCAGTATTTT.

This rearrangement joins TRBV28 to TRBJ2-5, with TRBD2 matching 7 bases. Unmatched junction bases numbered 11, after V lost 3 bases and J lost 1 base. This CDR3 is 17 amino acids long. CDR1 MDHEN and CDR2 SYDVKM come from the germline V gene. The CDR3 DNA reads TGTGCCAGCAGTTTTGAACACAAGCGGGGCCGCCAAGAGACCCAGTACTTC. Translated: CASSFEHKRGRQETQYF.

V usage is TRBV28 and J usage is TRBJ1-2; D remains ambiguous. With 5 bases removed from V and 11 bases from J, the gap between germline ends came to 9 bases. Germline CDR1 and CDR2: MDHEN and SYDVKM. The CDR3 loop spans 10 amino acids. Here the CDR3 DNA reads TGTGCCAGCAGTGCAGGAGGGTACACCTTC. It translates to CASSAGGYTF.

This clonotype was observed a handful of times. This chain connects TRBV10-3 to TRBJ2-3; D is perhaps TRBD2 (6 bases). Germline loops: CDR1 ENHRY, CDR2 SYGVKD. This CDR3 region has 18 residues. V was shortened by 1 base and J by 0 bases, with 17 bases between the two germline ends. The CDR3 nucleotides read TGTGCCATCAGTGAGTTCCGCCTAGCGACGGCTAGCACAGATACGCAGTATTTT. Translated, it gives CAISEFRLATASTDTQYF.

The chain uses TRBV12-3 or TRBV12-4 and TRBJ2-7; D is perhaps TRBD1 (6 bases). The CDR3 totals 13 residues. Trimming took 6 bases from V and 5 from J, leaving 14 bases between them. Here the CDR3 DNA reads TGTGCCAGCAGAGGTACAGGGTCGAACGAGCAGTACTTC. Amino acid sequence: CASRGTGSNEQYF.

The V gene is TRBV20-1, the J gene TRBJ2-1; D possibly corresponds to TRBD1 (8 bases). With the DNA end fitting TRBJ2-7 better, the J assignment may be wrong. Germline assignment: CDR1 DFQATT and CDR2 SNEGSKA (reference sequence). This CDR3 is 15 amino acids long. This CDR3 reads CSAREWWGGTGEQYF. CDR3 nucleotides: TGCAGTGCTAGAGAATGGTGGGGAGGGACAGGTGAGCAGTACTTC.

The genes are TRBV5-6 and TRBJ2-1; D may be TRBD2 (6 bases). Germline values: CDR1 SGHDT, CDR2 YYEEEE. Trimming removed 6 bases at V and 5 bases at J, with 18 bases between. The CDR3 contains 15 residues. The CDR3 coding sequence is TGTGCCAGCACCCGCGGGGTAGCGGCGAACAATGAGCAGTTCTTC. This codes for CASTRGVAANNEQFF.

Only one count was recorded for this clonotype. The DNA of the CDR3 is TGTGCCAGCAGCGACCCGGGGACAGGGAGACCTAACTATGGCTACACCTTC. Translating it yields CASSDPGTGRPNYGYTF. This chain connects TRBV6-6 to TRBJ1-2; 9 nucleotides agree with TRBD1. The CDR3 contains 17 residues. Trimming took 6 bases from V and 0 from J; bases not matched to a gene: 11. The germline gives CDR1 MNHNY, CDR2 SVGAGI (reference sequence).

Points on this clonotype: A much larger clone lies one base from this, so it may be a read error. This chain links TRBV24-1 with TRBJ2-1; the D is unclear. CDR1 KGHDR and CDR2 SFDVKD come from the germline V gene. Deletions cut 3 bases from V and 13 bases from J, with 18 bases between. This CDR3 has 14 amino acids. The CDR3 bases are TGTGCCACCAGTGATCGGGTCACAACAGAGACCCAGTTCTTC. Amino acid sequence: CATSDRVTTETQFF.